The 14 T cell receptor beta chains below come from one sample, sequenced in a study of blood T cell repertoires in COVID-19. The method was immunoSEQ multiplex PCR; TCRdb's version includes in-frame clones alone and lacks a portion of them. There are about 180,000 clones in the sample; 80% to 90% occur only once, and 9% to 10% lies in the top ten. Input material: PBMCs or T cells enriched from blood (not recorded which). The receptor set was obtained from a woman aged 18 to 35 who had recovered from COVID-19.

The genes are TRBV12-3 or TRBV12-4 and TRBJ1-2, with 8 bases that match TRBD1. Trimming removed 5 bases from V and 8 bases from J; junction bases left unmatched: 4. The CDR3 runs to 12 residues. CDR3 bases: TGTGCCAGCAGTGGCAGGGGGCAGGGCTACACCTTC. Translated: CASSGRGQGYTF.

The CDR3 DNA reads as TGTGCCAGCAGTTTATTGTGGGGGGACGAGCAGTACTTC. Translation gives CASSLLWGDEQYF. The chain carries TRBV27 and TRBJ2-7, with D possibly being TRBD2 (6 bases). Trimming pared 1 base from V and 5 bases from J, leaving 9 bases between. The germline V gene encodes CDR1 MNHEY and CDR2 SMNVEV (reference sequence). This CDR3 comprises 13 residues.

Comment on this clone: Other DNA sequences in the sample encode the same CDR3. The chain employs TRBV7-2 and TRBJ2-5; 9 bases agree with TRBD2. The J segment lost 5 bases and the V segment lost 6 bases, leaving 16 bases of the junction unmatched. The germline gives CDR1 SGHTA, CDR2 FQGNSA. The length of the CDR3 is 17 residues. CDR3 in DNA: TGTGCCAGCAGGGCGGGGGCGGGGGGGCCCCTTAGGGAGACCCAGTACTTC. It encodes CASRAGAGGPLRETQYF. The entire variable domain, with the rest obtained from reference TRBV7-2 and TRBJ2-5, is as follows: GAGVSQSPSNKVTEKGKDVELRCDPISGHTALYWYRQSLGQGLEFLIYFQGNSAPDKSGLPSDRFSAERTGGSVSTLTIQRTQQEDSAVYLCASRAGAGGPLRETQYFGPGTRLLVL.

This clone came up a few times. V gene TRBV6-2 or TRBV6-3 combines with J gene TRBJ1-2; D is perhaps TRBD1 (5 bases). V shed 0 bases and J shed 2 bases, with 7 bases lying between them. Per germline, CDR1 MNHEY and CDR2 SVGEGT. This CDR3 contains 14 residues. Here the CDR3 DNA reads TGTGCCAGCAGTTACTCTACAGGCAACTATGGCTACACCTTC. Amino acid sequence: CASSYSTGNYGYTF.

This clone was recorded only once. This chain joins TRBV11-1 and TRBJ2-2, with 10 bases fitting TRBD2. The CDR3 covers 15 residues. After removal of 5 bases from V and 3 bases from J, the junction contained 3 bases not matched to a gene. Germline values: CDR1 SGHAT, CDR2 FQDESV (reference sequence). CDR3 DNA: TGTGCCAGCAGCCCAAGCGGGAGGGACACCGGGGAGCTGTTTTTT. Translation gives CASSPSGRDTGELFF.

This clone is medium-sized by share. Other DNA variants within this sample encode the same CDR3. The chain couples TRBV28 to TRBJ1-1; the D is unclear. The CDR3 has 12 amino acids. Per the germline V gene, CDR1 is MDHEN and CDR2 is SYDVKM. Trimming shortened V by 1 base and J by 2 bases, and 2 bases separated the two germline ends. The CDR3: CASSLLNTEAFF. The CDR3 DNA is TGTGCCAGCAGTTTATTAAACACTGAAGCTTTCTTT.

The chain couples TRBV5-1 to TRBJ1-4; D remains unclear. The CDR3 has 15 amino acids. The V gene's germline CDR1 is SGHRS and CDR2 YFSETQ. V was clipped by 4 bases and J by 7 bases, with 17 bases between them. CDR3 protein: CASSVGLEGGEKLFF. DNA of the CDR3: TGCGCCAGCAGCGTGGGCCTGGAGGGTGGTGAAAAACTGTTTTTT. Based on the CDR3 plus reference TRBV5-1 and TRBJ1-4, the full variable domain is KAGVTQTPRYLIKTRGQQVTLSCSPISGHRSVSWYQQTPGQGLQFLFEYFSETQRNKGNFPGRFSGRQFSNSRSEMNVSTLELGDSALYLCASSVGLEGGEKLFFGSGTQLSVL.

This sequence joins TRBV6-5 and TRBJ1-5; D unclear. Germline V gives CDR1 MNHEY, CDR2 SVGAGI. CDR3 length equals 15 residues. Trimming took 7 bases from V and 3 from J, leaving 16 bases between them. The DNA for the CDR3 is TGTGCCAGCATCCAACACGGGTTTGACAATCAGCCCCAGCATTTT. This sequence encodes CASIQHGFDNQPQHF.

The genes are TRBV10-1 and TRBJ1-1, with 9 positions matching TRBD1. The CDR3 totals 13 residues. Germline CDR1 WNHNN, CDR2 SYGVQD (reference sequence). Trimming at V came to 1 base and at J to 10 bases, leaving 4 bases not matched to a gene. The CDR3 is CASSEFIQGAAFF. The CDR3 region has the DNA TGCGCCAGCAGTGAGTTCATACAGGGGGCAGCTTTCTTT.

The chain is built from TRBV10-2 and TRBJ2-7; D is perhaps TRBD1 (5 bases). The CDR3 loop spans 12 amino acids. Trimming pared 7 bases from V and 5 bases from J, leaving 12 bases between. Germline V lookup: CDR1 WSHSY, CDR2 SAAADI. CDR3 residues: CASTQGIDEQYF. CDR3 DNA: TGCGCCAGCACCCAGGGTATCGACGAGCAGTACTTC.

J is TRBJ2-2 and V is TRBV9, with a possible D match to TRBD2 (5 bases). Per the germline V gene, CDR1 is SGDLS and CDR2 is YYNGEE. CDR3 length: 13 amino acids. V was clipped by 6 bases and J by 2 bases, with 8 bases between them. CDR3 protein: CASTEANTGELFF. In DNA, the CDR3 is TGTGCCAGCACGGAGGCCAACACCGGGGAGCTGTTTTTT. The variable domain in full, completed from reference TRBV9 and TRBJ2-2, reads DSGVTQTPKHLITATGQRVTLRCSPRSGDLSVYWYQQSLDQGLQFLIQYYNGEERAKGNILERFSAQQFPDLHSELNLSSLELGDSALYFCASTEANTGELFFGEGSRLTVL.

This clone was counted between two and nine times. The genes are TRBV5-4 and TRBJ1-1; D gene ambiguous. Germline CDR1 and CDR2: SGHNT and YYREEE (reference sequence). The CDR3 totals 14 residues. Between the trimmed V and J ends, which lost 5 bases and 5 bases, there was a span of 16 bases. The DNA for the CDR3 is TGTGCCAGCAGGTCCGAGCGAGGGTCGACTGAAGCTTTCTTT. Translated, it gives CASRSERGSTEAFF.

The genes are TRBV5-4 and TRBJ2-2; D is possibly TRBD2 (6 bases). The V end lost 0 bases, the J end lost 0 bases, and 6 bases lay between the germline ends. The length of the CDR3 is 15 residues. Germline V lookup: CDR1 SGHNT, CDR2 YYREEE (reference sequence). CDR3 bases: TGTGCCAGCAGCTTGGGCGGGGCGAACACCGGGGAGCTGTTTTTT. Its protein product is CASSLGGANTGELFF.

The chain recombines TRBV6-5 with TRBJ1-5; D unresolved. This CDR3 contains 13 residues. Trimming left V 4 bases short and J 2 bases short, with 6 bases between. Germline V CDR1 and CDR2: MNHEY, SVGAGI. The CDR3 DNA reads TGTGCCAGCAGTTCGCAGGGCAATCAGCCCCAGCATTTT. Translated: CASSSQGNQPQHF.